The rows below give T cell receptor beta chains drawn from one sample of a study of cytomegalovirus exposure and HLA in healthy donors. This table comes from immunoSEQ multiplex PCR, and its TCRdb copy is limited to in-frame clones, with some not included. The table includes some 180,000 clones, approximately 82% detected once. Sequenced material: PBMCs. The receptor set was obtained from a woman aged 18-29 years in good health and CMV-seronegative. Each CDR3 is given with its conserved first and last residue. Fields, in order: V gene, D gene, clone size, J gene, CDR3 protein, CDR3 DNA. A D gene is named only where the DNA matches it firmly. Clone size, where shown, is once, few, many, or a class for clones that have expanded.

V: TRBV14
D: TRBD1
size: NA
J: TRBJ1-6
CDR3: CASSQGSGQANSPLHF
DNA: TGTGCCAGCAGCCAAGGGTCGGGACAGGCTAATTCACCCCTCCACTTT

V: TRBV30
D: NA
size: NA
J: TRBJ1-1
CDR3: CAWSGGEGTEAFF
DNA: TGTGCCTGGAGTGGGGGAGAGGGCACTGAAGCTTTCTTT

V: TRBV18
D: NA
size: NA
J: TRBJ2-3
CDR3: CASSDLSRTEDTQYF
DNA: TGTGCCAGCTCCGACCTCTCCCGGACTGAAGATACGCAGTATTTT

V: TRBV21-1
D: NA
size: NA
J: TRBJ1-5
CDR3: CASSKKGAEGTAPNSNQPQHF
DNA: TGTGCCAGCAGCAAAAAGGGGGCGGAGGGGACAGCACCCAATAGCAATCAGCCCCAGCATTTT

V: TRBV19
D: TRBD2
size: NA
J: TRBJ2-3
CDR3: CASSFGRTDTQYF
DNA: TGTGCCAGTAGTTTCGGGAGGACAGATACGCAGTATTTT

V: TRBV11-3
D: NA
size: NA
J: TRBJ1-1
CDR3: CASSLDLLTVLNTEAFF
DNA: TGTGCCAGCAGCTTAGATCTTTTGACAGTGCTGAACACTGAAGCTTTCTTT

V: TRBV11-2
D: TRBD1
size: NA
J: TRBJ2-3
CDR3: CASSSKTGGPLTDTQYF
DNA: TGTGCCAGCAGCTCCAAAACAGGGGGCCCTCTCACAGATACGCAGTATTTT

V: TRBV6-4
D: NA
size: NA
J: TRBJ2-4
CDR3: CASSDPVKAPGIQYF
DNA: TGTGCCAGCAGTGACCCGGTAAAGGCCCCGGGCATTCAGTACTTC

V: TRBV5-5
D: NA
size: NA
J: TRBJ1-5
CDR3: CASSLTGLGNQPQHF
DNA: TGTGCCAGCAGCTTGACAGGGTTAGGCAATCAGCCCCAGCATTTT

V: TRBV11-2
D: NA
size: NA
J: TRBJ2-7
CDR3: CASSLASLGNEQYF
DNA: TGTGCCAGCAGCTTAGCGTCACTAGGCAACGAGCAGTACTTC

V: TRBV7-9
D: TRBD2
size: NA
J: TRBJ2-6
CDR3: CASSLGRGGSGANVLTF
DNA: TGTGCCAGCAGCTTGGGCCGGGGGGGGTCTGGGGCCAACGTCCTGACTTTC

V: TRBV7-9
D: TRBD2
size: NA
J: TRBJ2-1
CDR3: CASSPRFSGSGNEQFF
DNA: TGTGCCAGCAGCCCCCGGTTTAGCGGGAGTGGGAATGAGCAGTTCTTC

V: TRBV2
D: TRBD2
size: many
J: TRBJ2-4
CDR3: CASAGENIQYF
DNA: TGTGCCAGCGCGGGAGAAAACATTCAGTACTTC

V: TRBV18
D: NA
size: NA
J: TRBJ2-3
CDR3: CASSPWSSSTDTQYF
DNA: TGTGCCAGCTCACCATGGAGTTCTAGCACAGATACGCAGTATTTT

V: TRBV28
D: TRBD2
size: NA
J: TRBJ2-5
CDR3: CASSLTSGQETQYF
DNA: TGTGCCAGCAGTCTCACTAGCGGCCAAGAGACCCAGTACTTC

V: TRBV19
D: NA
size: NA
J: TRBJ2-4
CDR3: CASSIQGVAKNIQYF
DNA: TGTGCCAGTAGTATTCAGGGTGTAGCCAAAAACATTCAGTACTTC

V: TRBV28
D: NA
size: NA
J: TRBJ1-3
CDR3: CASSPTGTAIYF
DNA: TGTGCCAGCAGTCCGACAGGAACGGCCATATATTTT

V: TRBV5-6
D: NA
size: NA
J: TRBJ2-7
CDR3: CASSLVGDSSYEQYF
DNA: TGTGCCAGCAGCTTGGTCGGAGATAGTTCCTACGAGCAGTACTTC

V: TRBV21-1
D: NA
size: once
J: TRBJ2-5
CDR3: CASIFQGALETQYF
DNA: TGTGCCAGCATCTTCCAGGGGGCCTTGGAGACCCAGTACTTC

V: TRBV19
D: TRBD2
size: NA
J: TRBJ2-1
CDR3: CASSTGLADQYNEQFF
DNA: TGTGCCAGTAGTACTGGACTAGCGGACCAATACAATGAGCAGTTCTTC

V: TRBV30
D: NA
size: NA
J: TRBJ1-6
CDR3: CAWKNSQSSYNSPLHF
DNA: TGTGCCTGGAAAAACTCCCAAAGCTCCTATAATTCACCCCTCCACTTT

V: TRBV9
D: TRBD2
size: NA
J: TRBJ2-7
CDR3: CASSVTPSGPYEQYF
DNA: TGTGCCAGCAGCGTAACTCCTAGCGGACCCTACGAGCAGTACTTC

V: TRBV28
D: NA
size: NA
J: TRBJ1-1
CDR3: CASRPRVASGMNTEAFF
DNA: TGTGCCAGCAGGCCGAGGGTAGCAAGCGGCATGAACACTGAAGCTTTCTTT